In its sample, the clone carrying this TCR beta chain was seen once. The antigen is undetermined. This sample was taken from a study of shared clonotypes between healthy human individuals. Genomic DNA per cell subset filled all wells of several immunoSEQ plates. Libraries were prepared by immunoSEQ multiplex PCR; TCRdb keeps only in-frame clonotypes and omits some of them. Of hundreds of thousands of clones listed, 95% to 98% are singletons. Terminally differentiated effector memory CD45RA+ cells were excluded from the naive CD8 cells, which were CD45RO-negative and positively selected for CCR7. Whole-study findings and limits: Sampling used blood alone; tissue repertoires probably differ.

The TCR comes from a young man in good health. The sequenced sample was naive CD8+ T cells sorted from blood.

CDR3 in DNA: TGTGCCATCAGCGATACCCAGAGGGGCACAGATACGCAGTATTTT. Its translation is CAISDTQRGTDTQYF. The J gene is TRBJ2-3, the V gene TRBV10-3, with a tentative D call TRBD2 (5 bases). Germline V gene sequence: CDR1 ENHRY, CDR2 SYGVKD. This CDR3 is built from 15 residues. Trimming stripped 6 bases from V and 1 base from J, with 14 bases between.